A single sample is the source of the 12 T cell receptor beta chains below, sequenced in a study of blood T cell repertoires in COVID-19. This table comes from immunoSEQ multiplex PCR, and its TCRdb copy is limited to in-frame clones, with some not included. There are 200,000 to 250,000 clones in the sample; just under 90% occur only once, and 5.5% to 8% lies in the top ten. The source material was peripheral blood. These receptors all stem from a man aged 60 to 75 who had recovered from COVID-19.

This chain joins TRBV19 and TRBJ1-2; D not resolved. The V end lost 5 bases, the J end lost 7 bases, and 23 bases lay between the germline ends. The CDR3 sequence is 16 residues long. Looked up from germline, CDR1 is LNHDA and CDR2 is SQIVND (reference sequence). This CDR3 is CASSFGPSDGKGGYTF. DNA of the CDR3: TGTGCCAGTAGTTTTGGACCTAGTGACGGGAAGGGTGGCTACACCTTC. Drawing the rest from reference TRBV19 and TRBJ1-2, the complete variable domain is DGGITQSPKYLFRKEGQNVTLSCEQNLNHDAMYWYRQDPGQGLRLIYYSQIVNDFQKGDIAEGYSVSREKKESFPLTVTSAQKNPTAFYLCASSFGPSDGKGGYTFGSGTRLTVV.

V gene TRBV10-2 combines with J gene TRBJ2-3; D not resolved. This CDR3 comprises 14 residues. Trimming removed 9 bases at V and 1 base at J, with 14 bases between. The germline gives CDR1 WSHSY, CDR2 SAAADI. Written as DNA, the CDR3 is TGCGCCAGTACTGATCCGGGTGGCACAGATACGCAGTATTTT. Protein sequence: CASTDPGGTDTQYF.

There are a few counts of this clone. The chain carries TRBV2 and TRBJ2-5; 8 nucleotides match TRBD1. The germline V gene encodes CDR1 SNHLY and CDR2 FYNNEI. V was clipped by 4 bases and J by 5 bases; unmatched bases: 3. The CDR3 is 13 amino acids. Here the CDR3 DNA reads TGTGCCAGCAGTGGACAGGGGTGGGAGACCCAGTACTTC. Translating gives CASSGQGWETQYF.

This clone appeared a single time. V gene TRBV2 combines with J gene TRBJ2-3; 9 bases map to TRBD2. V dropped 1 base and J dropped 5; count of bases not matched to a gene: 4. From germline, CDR1 is SNHLY and CDR2 FYNNEI. This CDR3 spans 15 amino acids. The CDR3 here is CASSEGLAGIDTQYF. CDR3 bases: TGTGCCAGCAGTGAAGGGCTAGCGGGGATAGATACGCAGTATTTT.

CDR3 DNA sequence: TGTGCCAGCAGCCAACAGAGCACAGATACGCAGTATTTT. Encoded protein: CASSQQSTDTQYF. The genes are TRBV3-1 (or the pseudogene TRBV3-2) and TRBJ2-3, with D uncertain. V was pared by 2 bases and J by 0 bases, with 3 bases between. CDR1 LGHDT and CDR2 YNNKEL come from the germline V gene (reference sequence). The CDR3 runs to 13 residues.

The chain uses TRBV5-1 and TRBJ1-2; 10 nucleotides agree with TRBD1. The CDR3 spans 17 residues. CDR1 is SGHRS and CDR2 is YFSETQ in the germline V gene. Losses at the gene ends were 0 bases for V and 6 bases for J; bases not matched to a gene: 11. The CDR3 bases are TGCGCCAGCAGCTTGGTCCCCGGGACAGGGGTCAGCAATGGCTACACCTTC. Its protein product is CASSLVPGTGVSNGYTF.

This rearrangement joins TRBV15 to TRBJ1-4, with unresolved D. Germline V gene lookup returns CDR1 LNHNV and CDR2 YYDKDF (reference sequence). V was shortened by 0 bases and J by 0 bases, with 8 bases between the two germline ends. The CDR3 totals 16 residues. CDR3 bases: TGTGCCACCAGCAGAGAGAGGAAAGCAACTAATGAAAAACTGTTTTTT. This codes for CATSRERKATNEKLFF.

This clone was counted a single time. V gene TRBV5-5 combines with J gene TRBJ1-5; 7 bases align to TRBD1. V lost 4 bases and J lost 4; bases outside the gene matches: 8. The CDR3 length is 15 residues. Germline V gives CDR1 SGHKS, CDR2 YYEKEE (reference sequence). In DNA, the CDR3 is TGTGCCAGCAGCGCGGGGACAGTCGTGAATCAGCCCCAGCATTTT. This encodes CASSAGTVVNQPQHF.

The chain recombines TRBV5-4 with TRBJ2-3; 7 nucleotides agree with TRBD1. CDR3 length: 16 amino acids. Trimming took 1 base from V and 3 from J; bases not matched to a gene: 8. Germline-derived CDR1 and CDR2 are SGHNT and YYREEE (reference sequence). The CDR3 region has the DNA TGTGCCAGCAGCTTGAAGCTACAGGGGTTTACAGATACGCAGTATTTT. Protein: CASSLKLQGFTDTQYF.

The chain joins TRBV7-2 to TRBJ2-3, with no clear D. The CDR3 is 13 amino acids. Looked up from germline, CDR1 is SGHTA and CDR2 is FQGNSA. V lost 2 bases, J lost 6 bases, and 9 bases lay in between. The CDR3, as DNA: TGTGCCAGCAGCTTACCCGTCCGGGATACGCAGTATTTT. It encodes CASSLPVRDTQYF.

The chain uses TRBV28 and TRBJ1-5; D remains unclear. Germline V gene lookup returns CDR1 MDHEN and CDR2 SYDVKM. The CDR3 totals 15 residues. Trimming shortened V by 1 base and J by 4 bases, and 11 bases separated the two germline ends. DNA of the CDR3: TGTGCCAGCAGTTTATTTGGGAGCGGTAATCAGCCCCAGCATTTT. This codes for CASSLFGSGNQPQHF.

The chain combines TRBV5-4 with TRBJ1-6, with 9 bases lining up with TRBD1. The V gene end was trimmed by 4 bases and the J gene end by 5 bases; junction bases not matched to a gene: 4. CDR3 length equals 15 residues. Germline CDR1 is SGHNT and CDR2 is YYREEE (reference sequence). The DNA of the CDR3 is TGTGCCAGCAGCCGCCGGACAGGGGATAATTCACCCCTCCACTTT. Protein product: CASSRRTGDNSPLHF. Full variable domain (rest looked up from reference TRBV5-4 and TRBJ1-6): ETGVTQSPTHLIKTRGQQVTLRCSSQSGHNTVSWYQQALGQGPQFIFQYYREEENGRGNFPPRFSGLQFPNYSSELNVNALELDDSALYLCASSRRTGDNSPLHFGNGTRLTVT.